The 20 T cell receptor beta chains in this list originate from one sample, sequenced in a study of shared clonotypes between healthy human individuals. TCRdb's table, derived via immunoSEQ multiplex PCR, lists solely in-frame clones and lacks some. The table lists about 680,000 clones, about 91% of them singletons. Naivety among CD8 cells was defined by CD45RO negativity and positive CCR7 selection, thereby excluding terminally differentiated effector memory CD45RA+ cells. The source material was naive CD8+ T cells sorted from blood. The receptors come from a man aged 25 to 40 in good health.

The chain carries TRBV11-2 and TRBJ2-1, with D tentatively TRBD2 (5 bases). The CDR3 totals 14 residues. CDR1 SGHAT and CDR2 FQNNGV come from the germline V gene. V was shortened by 2 bases and J by 6 bases, with 11 bases between the two germline ends. CDR3 amino acids: CASSLRFGGNEQFF. The CDR3 coding sequence is TGTGCCAGCAGCTTAAGGTTCGGAGGCAATGAGCAGTTCTTC.

The chain carries TRBV7-9 and TRBJ1-1; TRBD1 aligns across 9 bases. This CDR3 has 15 amino acids. Germline V CDR1 and CDR2: SEHNR, FQNEAQ (reference sequence). Trimming at V came to 6 bases and at J to 0 bases, leaving 5 bases not matched to a gene. The CDR3 sequence: CASRGGQGMNTEAFF. Written as DNA, the CDR3 is TGTGCCAGCAGAGGGGGACAGGGCATGAACACTGAAGCTTTCTTT.

CDR3 protein: CASSQSGQPEAFF. The DNA of the CDR3 is TGTGCCAGCAGCCAATCGGGACAGCCTGAAGCTTTCTTT. The chain is built from TRBV16 and TRBJ1-1; TRBD1 aligns across 7 bases. Trimming at V came to 0 bases and at J to 6 bases, leaving 1 base not matched to a gene. Germline assignment: CDR1 KGHSY and CDR2 FQNENV. The CDR3 spans 13 residues. The full variable domain, with the rest looked up from reference TRBV16 and TRBJ1-1, is GEEVAQTPKHLVRGEGQKAKLYCAPIKGHSYVFWYQQVLKNEFKFLISFQNENVFDETGMPKERFSAKCLPNSPCSLEIQATKLEDSAVYFCASSQSGQPEAFFGQGTRLTVV.

V and J are TRBV4-1 and TRBJ2-1; either TRBD1 or TRBD2 may fit D (6 bases each). CDR1 and CDR2 (germline): MGHRA, YSYEKL. Trimming pared 6 bases from V and 9 bases from J, leaving 12 bases between. The CDR3 length is 12 residues. CDR3 region: CASRKQGGEQFF. The CDR3 coding sequence is TGCGCCAGCAGAAAACAGGGAGGTGAGCAGTTCTTC.

The CDR3 loop is CASSLGGLPLYNEQFF. In nucleotides, the CDR3 is TGTGCCAGCAGCTTAGGGGGACTACCGCTCTACAATGAGCAGTTCTTC. The chain couples TRBV7-9 to TRBJ2-1; 7 bases fit TRBD2. The length of the CDR3 is 16 residues. CDR1 is SEHNR and CDR2 is FQNEAQ in the germline V gene (reference sequence). V lost 1 base and J lost 3; bases outside the gene matches: 6.

V and J are TRBV10-2 and TRBJ1-2; 7 nucleotides align to TRBD1. Losses at the gene ends were 4 bases for V and 3 bases for J; bases not matched to a gene: 8. The CDR3 runs to 15 residues. Germline CDR1 WSHSY, CDR2 SAAADI. The CDR3 DNA sequence: TGCGCCAGCAGTGCTTTAGGCAGGGGGGACTATGGCTACACCTTC. Encoded protein: CASSALGRGDYGYTF.

On this clone itself: Other DNA sequences within the sample encode an identical CDR3. The chain carries TRBV11-2 and TRBJ2-3, with 10 bases matching TRBD2. J gave up 0 bases and V 3 bases, and 3 bases lay outside the gene matches. The V gene's germline CDR1 is SGHAT and CDR2 FQNNGV. The CDR3 sequence is 16 residues long. For the CDR3, the DNA is TGTGCCAGCAGCTTCCCGACTAGCGGGAGCACAGATACGCAGTATTTT. Translating gives CASSFPTSGSTDTQYF. Together with reference TRBV11-2 and TRBJ2-3, the CDR3 gives the full variable domain: EAGVAQSPRYKIIEKRQSVAFWCNPISGHATLYWYQQILGQGPKLLIQFQNNGVVDDSQLPKDRFSAERLKGVDSTLKIQPAKLEDSAVYLCASSFPTSGSTDTQYFGPGTRLTVL.

Of note for this clone: Additional DNA sequences in this sample encode the identical CDR3. J is TRBJ1-5 and V is TRBV27, with D hard to call. V lost 6 bases and J lost 7, with 13 bases in between. The CDR3 totals 13 residues. Germline loops: CDR1 MNHEY, CDR2 SMNVEV (reference sequence). CDR3 amino acids: CASSLGGGQPQHF. The CDR3 coding sequence is TGTGCCAGCAGCCTGGGAGGTGGGCAGCCCCAGCATTTT.

The chain combines TRBV11-2 with TRBJ2-3; 8 bases line up with TRBD2. The CDR3 is 16 amino acids. Per germline, CDR1 SGHAT and CDR2 FQNNGV. V shed 1 base, J shed 4 bases, and the junction held 7 bases outside the gene matches. The CDR3 coding sequence is TGTGCCAGCAGCTTAGGACAAGCGGGAGAATCAGATACGCAGTATTTT. This translates into CASSLGQAGESDTQYF.

J is TRBJ2-1 and V is TRBV7-9, with 9 bases identical to TRBD2. Germline CDR1 and CDR2: SEHNR and FQNEAQ (reference sequence). V shed 5 bases, J shed 6 bases, and the junction held 14 bases outside the gene matches. The CDR3 is 17 residues long. For the CDR3, the DNA is TGTGCCAGCAGCCCGGTCAGCCGGCTAGCGGGACCCAATGAGCAGTTCTTC. This codes for CASSPVSRLAGPNEQFF.

This clone was picked up one time. The chain joins TRBV27 to TRBJ1-5; D is possibly TRBD1 (5 bases). The CDR3 contains 15 residues. Deletions cut 8 bases from V and 6 bases from J, with 20 bases between. CDR1 and CDR2 from the germline V gene are MNHEY and SMNVEV (reference sequence). CDR3 protein: CASGDGWGNGQPQHF. DNA for the CDR3: TGTGCCAGCGGGGACGGATGGGGAAACGGTCAGCCCCAGCATTTT.

The V gene is TRBV7-9, the J gene TRBJ2-3, with D tentatively TRBD2 (6 bases). Per germline, CDR1 SEHNR and CDR2 FQNEAQ (reference sequence). Trimming shortened V by 5 bases and J by 9 bases, and 24 bases separated the two germline ends. The CDR3 has 16 residues. The CDR3 here is CASSTRLGPSQWTQYF. The CDR3 region has the DNA TGTGCCAGCAGCACCAGACTAGGGCCGAGCCAATGGACGCAGTATTTT.

V usage is TRBV28 and J usage is TRBJ1-1; unclear D gene. The CDR3 spans 12 residues. Trimming shortened V by 6 bases and J by 11 bases, and 16 bases separated the two germline ends. CDR1 MDHEN and CDR2 SYDVKM come from the germline V gene. The CDR3 sequence is CASSPVPERAFF. The CDR3 bases are TGTGCCAGCAGCCCGGTCCCAGAACGGGCTTTCTTT.

This rearrangement joins TRBV6-5 to TRBJ1-1; D possibly corresponds to TRBD1 (6 bases). Germline CDR1 MNHEY, CDR2 SVGAGI. The ends were cut back, 0 bases at V and 5 bases at J, with 13 bases in the middle. There are 15 residues in the CDR3. The CDR3, as DNA: TGTGCCAGCAGTTACTCGGGCAGGGGCGGGACTGAAGCTTTCTTT. This translates into CASSYSGRGGTEAFF.

The chain carries TRBV4-1 and TRBJ2-7; TRBD2 matches at 12 bases. The CDR3 has 15 amino acids. The trim removed 5 bases at V and 1 base at J, leaving 3 bases unmatched. CDR1 is MGHRA, CDR2 YSYEKL, per germline. CDR3: CASSVLAGGSYEQYF. CDR3 in DNA: TGCGCCAGCAGCGTCCTAGCGGGAGGGTCCTACGAGCAGTACTTC.

The rearrangement joins TRBV5-1 to TRBJ2-7; D is unresolved. The CDR3 has 18 amino acids. The V end was cut by 4 bases, the J end by 1 base, with 24 bases between. The germline gives CDR1 SGHRS, CDR2 YFSETQ. CDR3: CASSPTSRTEELSYEQYF. The CDR3 DNA is TGCGCCAGCAGCCCGACATCAAGGACGGAAGAGTTATCCTACGAGCAGTACTTC.

This chain joins TRBV11-2 and TRBJ2-5; 7 bases agree with TRBD1. CDR3 length: 14 residues. V lost 4 bases to trimming and J lost 3 bases; unmatched junction nucleotides: 5. Germline-derived CDR1 and CDR2 are SGHAT and FQNNGV. The CDR3 nucleotides read TGTGCCAGCAGCTCCGGACAGGTCGAAGAGACCCAGTACTTC. Residues: CASSSGQVEETQYF.

The genes are TRBV7-9 and TRBJ2-7; no definite D call. The CDR3 length is 17 residues. V shed 2 bases and J shed 3 bases, with 20 bases lying between them. Germline V gene lookup returns CDR1 SEHNR and CDR2 FQNEAQ (reference sequence). DNA of the CDR3: TGTGCCAGCAGCTTATTGGGCGCAGGCTCACAAGGCTACGAGCAGTACTTC. This sequence encodes CASSLLGAGSQGYEQYF.

Details on this clone: Other DNA sequences of this sample code for an identical CDR3. J is TRBJ1-2 and V is TRBV6-5, with 8 nucleotides matching TRBD1. CDR1 and CDR2 from the germline V gene are MNHEY and SVGAGI. V lost 0 bases and J lost 8; bases outside the gene matches: 5. The CDR3 spans 14 residues. The CDR3 region has the DNA TGTGCCAGCAGTTACTCGACAGGGGTTGGCGGCTACACCTTC. It translates to CASSYSTGVGGYTF.

V gene TRBV5-4 combines with J gene TRBJ2-6; D gene ambiguous. The germline CDR1 and CDR2 sequences are SGHNT and YYREEE (reference sequence). V lost 4 bases, J lost 0 bases, and 8 bases lay in between. The CDR3 contains 15 residues. CDR3 loop: CASSPADSGANVLTF. CDR3 bases: TGTGCCAGCAGCCCAGCAGACTCTGGGGCCAACGTCCTGACTTTC.